These 11 T cell receptor beta chains were sequenced from one sample in a study of cytomegalovirus exposure and HLA in healthy donors. The PCR made use of 60 Vbeta and 13 Jbeta primers. The method was immunoSEQ multiplex PCR; TCRdb's version includes in-frame clones alone and lacks a portion of them. The sample table includes roughly 120,000 clones. Sequencing was performed on PBMCs. The receptors here all came from a man in his forties in good health and CMV-seronegative.

For the CDR3, the DNA is TGCGCCAGCAGCTTTGGCGGGAGTCCCCACAATGAGCAGTTCTTC. It encodes CASSFGGSPHNEQFF. V is TRBV5-1 and J is TRBJ2-1; 7 bases match TRBD2. The length of the CDR3 is 15 residues. V was pared by 2 bases and J by 5 bases, with 7 bases of the junction left unmatched. Germline-derived CDR1 and CDR2 are SGHRS and YFSETQ.

The chain has TRBV7-2 and TRBJ2-7, with unresolved D. The CDR3 length is 14 residues. Trimming pared 4 bases from V and 6 bases from J, leaving 16 bases between. CDR1 and CDR2 from the germline V gene are SGHTA and FQGNSA. CDR3 DNA sequence: TGTGCCAGCAGCTCCCTTAACACCAGAAGCGAGCAGTACTTC. Amino acids: CASSSLNTRSEQYF. Using reference TRBV7-2 and TRBJ2-7 for the parts outside the CDR3, the full variable domain is GAGVSQSPSNKVTEKGKDVELRCDPISGHTALYWYRQSLGQGLEFLIYFQGNSAPDKSGLPSDRFSAERTGGSVSTLTIQRTQQEDSAVYLCASSSLNTRSEQYFGPGTRLTVT.

The chain is built from TRBV6-5 and TRBJ2-7; D may be TRBD2 (7 bases). CDR1 MNHEY and CDR2 SVGAGI come from the germline V gene. The CDR3 has 16 amino acids. The ends were cut back, 0 bases at V and 5 bases at J, with 17 bases in the middle. The CDR3 coding sequence is TGTGCCAGCAGTTACTCTAGGGGGGGCGATAGGGACGAGCAGTACTTC. Amino acid sequence: CASSYSRGGDRDEQYF.

The chain carries TRBV9 and TRBJ2-7; a weak D match, TRBD2 (5 bases). V was cut by 0 bases and J by 5 bases, with 15 bases left in between. Germline assignment: CDR1 SGDLS and CDR2 YYNGEE. The CDR3 loop spans 15 amino acids. CDR3 bases: TGTGCCAGCAGCGTAGGGTCTAGCTACGGGGACGAGCAGTACTTC. Its translation: CASSVGSSYGDEQYF. The whole variable domain, remainder taken from reference TRBV9 and TRBJ2-7, is DSGVTQTPKHLITATGQRVTLRCSPRSGDLSVYWYQQSLDQGLQFLIQYYNGEERAKGNILERFSAQQFPDLHSELNLSSLELGDSALYFCASSVGSSYGDEQYFGPGTRLTVT.

V and J are TRBV18 and TRBJ2-7; TRBD2 matches at 9 bases. The CDR3 is 16 residues long. Germline CDR1 KGHSH, CDR2 LQKENI. The trim removed 4 bases at V and 6 bases at J, leaving 13 bases unmatched. CDR3 bases: TGTGCCAGCTCACAGTGGTCTACGACTAGCGGTCTCGAGCAGTACTTC. Amino acids: CASSQWSTTSGLEQYF.

The chain couples TRBV2 to TRBJ1-5, with TRBD1 as a possible D gene (5 bases). Per germline, CDR1 SNHLY and CDR2 FYNNEI. Trimming took off 6 bases at V and 1 base at J, with 13 bases between the two ends. The CDR3 covers 15 residues. In DNA, the CDR3 is TGTGCCAGCAGAAACGACAGAGGAAGCAATCAGCCCCAGCATTTT. Protein product: CASRNDRGSNQPQHF.

CDR3 loop: CASATSGHARGNEQFF. As DNA, the CDR3 is TGTGCCAGCGCCACCAGCGGCCATGCCAGGGGCAATGAGCAGTTCTTC. This chain joins TRBV18 and TRBJ2-1; weak D call: TRBD1 (6 bases). This CDR3 has 16 residues. V was cut by 8 bases and J by 6 bases, with 23 bases left in between. Germline V gene data show CDR1 as KGHSH and CDR2 as LQKENI.

This rearrangement joins TRBV6-6 to TRBJ1-2; possible D gene TRBD1, 5 bases. The CDR3 extends over 12 amino acids. Germline V gives CDR1 MNHNY, CDR2 SVGAGI (reference sequence). Trimming removed 8 bases at V and 3 bases at J, with 10 bases between. CDR3 protein: CASSGGDYGYTF. DNA of the CDR3: TGTGCCAGCTCCGGGGGGGACTATGGCTACACCTTC.

The genes are TRBV5-4 and TRBJ2-1; 8 nucleotides line up with TRBD1. Trimming removed 1 base from V and 9 bases from J; junction bases left unmatched: 9. The CDR3 has 15 residues. From germline, CDR1 is SGHNT and CDR2 YYREEE (reference sequence). The DNA of the CDR3 is TGTGCCAGCAGCTTGATGACAGGGGAGACTGGTGAGCAGTTCTTC. It specifies CASSLMTGETGEQFF.

The gene calls are TRBV11-2 and TRBJ2-7; no firm D call. The ends were cut back, 5 bases at V and 3 bases at J, with 5 bases in the middle. This CDR3 is built from 11 residues. The germline CDR1 and CDR2 sequences are SGHAT and FQNNGV. The CDR3 loop reads CASSNYYEQYF. The CDR3 DNA reads as TGTGCCAGCAGCAACTACTACGAGCAGTACTTC.

This chain links TRBV19 with TRBJ2-7; 11 positions match TRBD2. This CDR3 contains 15 residues. Trimming took 6 bases from V and 4 from J; bases not matched to a gene: 8. The germline V gene encodes CDR1 LNHDA and CDR2 SQIVND (reference sequence). CDR3 in amino acids: CASRVGTSGGYEQYF. The CDR3 DNA sequence: TGTGCCAGTAGGGTAGGGACTAGCGGAGGATACGAGCAGTACTTC.